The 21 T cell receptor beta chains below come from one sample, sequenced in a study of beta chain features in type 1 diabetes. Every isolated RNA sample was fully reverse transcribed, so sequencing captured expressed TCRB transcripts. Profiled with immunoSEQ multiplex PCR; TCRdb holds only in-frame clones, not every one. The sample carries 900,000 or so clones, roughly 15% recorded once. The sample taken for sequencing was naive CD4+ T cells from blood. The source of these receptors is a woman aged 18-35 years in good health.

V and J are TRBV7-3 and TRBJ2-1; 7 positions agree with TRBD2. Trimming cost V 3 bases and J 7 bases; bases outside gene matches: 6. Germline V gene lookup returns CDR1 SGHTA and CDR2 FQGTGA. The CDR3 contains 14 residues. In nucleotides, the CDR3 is TGTGCCAGCAGCTTCGACGGGAGGTATAATGAGCAGTTCTTC. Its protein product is CASSFDGRYNEQFF.

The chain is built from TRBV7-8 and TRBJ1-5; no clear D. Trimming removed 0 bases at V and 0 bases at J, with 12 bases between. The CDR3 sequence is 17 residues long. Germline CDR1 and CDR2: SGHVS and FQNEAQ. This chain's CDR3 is CASSLAKRSYSNQPQHF. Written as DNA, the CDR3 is TGTGCCAGCAGCTTAGCGAAACGCAGCTATAGCAATCAGCCCCAGCATTTT.

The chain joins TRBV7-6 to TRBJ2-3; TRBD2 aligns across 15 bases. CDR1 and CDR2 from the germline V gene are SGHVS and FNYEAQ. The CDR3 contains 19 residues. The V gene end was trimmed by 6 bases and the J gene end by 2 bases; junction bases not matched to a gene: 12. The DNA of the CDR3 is TGTGCCAGCAGGATGGGCCCGGGACTAGCGGGAGGTCTCACAGATACGCAGTATTTT. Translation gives CASRMGPGLAGGLTDTQYF.

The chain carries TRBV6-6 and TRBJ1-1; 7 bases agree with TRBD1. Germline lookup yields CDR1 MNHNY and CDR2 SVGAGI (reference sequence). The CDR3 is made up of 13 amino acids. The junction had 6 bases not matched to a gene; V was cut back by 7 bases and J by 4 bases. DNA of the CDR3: TGTGCCAGCAAACAGGGGCAGGGCACTGAAGCTTTCTTT. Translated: CASKQGQGTEAFF.

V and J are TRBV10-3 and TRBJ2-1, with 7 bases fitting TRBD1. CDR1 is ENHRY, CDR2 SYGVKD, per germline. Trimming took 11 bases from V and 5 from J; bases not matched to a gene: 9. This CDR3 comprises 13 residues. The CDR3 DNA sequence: TGTGCCGGAGGAGACAGGGAAAACAATGAGCAGTTCTTC. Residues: CAGGDRENNEQFF.

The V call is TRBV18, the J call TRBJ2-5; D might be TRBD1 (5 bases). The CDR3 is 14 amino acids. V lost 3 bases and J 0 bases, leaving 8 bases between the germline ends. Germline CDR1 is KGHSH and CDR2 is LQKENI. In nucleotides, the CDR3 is TGTGCCAGCTCACCGCGACAGAACCAAGAGACCCAGTACTTC. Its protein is CASSPRQNQETQYF.

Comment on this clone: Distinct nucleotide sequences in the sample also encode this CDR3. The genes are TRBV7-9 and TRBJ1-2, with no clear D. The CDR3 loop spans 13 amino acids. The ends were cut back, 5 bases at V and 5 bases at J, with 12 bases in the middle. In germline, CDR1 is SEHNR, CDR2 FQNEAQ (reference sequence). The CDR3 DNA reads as TGTGCCAGCAGCCTAGGAACAGCATATGGCTACACCTTC. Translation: CASSLGTAYGYTF.

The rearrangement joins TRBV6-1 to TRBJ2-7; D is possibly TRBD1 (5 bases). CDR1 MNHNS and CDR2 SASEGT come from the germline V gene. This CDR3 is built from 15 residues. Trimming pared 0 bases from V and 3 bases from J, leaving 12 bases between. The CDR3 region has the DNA TGTGCCAGCAGTGAAGCGGGTGACAGTTTCTACGAGCAGTACTTC. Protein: CASSEAGDSFYEQYF.

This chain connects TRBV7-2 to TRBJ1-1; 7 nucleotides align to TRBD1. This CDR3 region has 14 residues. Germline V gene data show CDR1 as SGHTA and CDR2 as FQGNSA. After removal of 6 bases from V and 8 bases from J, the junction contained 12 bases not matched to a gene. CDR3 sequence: CASRPKTGQAEAFF. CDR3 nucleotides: TGTGCCAGCAGGCCAAAGACAGGACAGGCCGAAGCTTTCTTT.

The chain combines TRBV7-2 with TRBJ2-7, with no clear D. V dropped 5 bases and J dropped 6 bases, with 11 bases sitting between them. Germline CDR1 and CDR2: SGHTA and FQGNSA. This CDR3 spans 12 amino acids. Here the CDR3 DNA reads TGTGCCAGCAGCCTAAACATGGTCGAGCAGTACTTC. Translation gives CASSLNMVEQYF.

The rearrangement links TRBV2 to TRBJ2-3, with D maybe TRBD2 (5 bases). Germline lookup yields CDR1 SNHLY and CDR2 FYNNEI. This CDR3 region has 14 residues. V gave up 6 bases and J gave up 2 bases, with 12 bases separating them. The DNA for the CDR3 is TGTGCCAGCAGGCGGGCAAGGAACACAGATACGCAGTATTTT. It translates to CASRRARNTDTQYF.

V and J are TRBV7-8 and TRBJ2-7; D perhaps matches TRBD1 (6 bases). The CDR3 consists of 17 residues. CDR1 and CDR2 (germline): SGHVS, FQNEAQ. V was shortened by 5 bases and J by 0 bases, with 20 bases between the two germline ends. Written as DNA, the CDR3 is TGTGCCAGCAGCCCTGGGACATCGGGATTTTACTCCTACGAGCAGTACTTC. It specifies CASSPGTSGFYSYEQYF.

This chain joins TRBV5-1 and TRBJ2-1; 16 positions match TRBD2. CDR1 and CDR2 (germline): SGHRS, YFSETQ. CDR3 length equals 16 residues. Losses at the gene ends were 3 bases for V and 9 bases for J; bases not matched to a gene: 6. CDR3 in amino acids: CASSSGTSGRVGEQFF. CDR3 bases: TGCGCCAGCAGCTCGGGGACTAGCGGGAGGGTAGGTGAGCAGTTCTTC. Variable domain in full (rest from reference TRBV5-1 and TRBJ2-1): KAGVTQTPRYLIKTRGQQVTLSCSPISGHRSVSWYQQTPGQGLQFLFEYFSETQRNKGNFPGRFSGRQFSNSRSEMNVSTLELGDSALYLCASSSGTSGRVGEQFFGPGTRLTVL.

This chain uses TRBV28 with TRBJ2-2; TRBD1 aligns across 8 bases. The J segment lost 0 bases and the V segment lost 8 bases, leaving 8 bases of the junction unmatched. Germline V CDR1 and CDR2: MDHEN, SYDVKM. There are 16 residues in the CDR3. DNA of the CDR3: TGTGCCAGCCGAGGCAGGGGGCCTCCGAACACCGGGGAGCTGTTTTTT. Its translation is CASRGRGPPNTGELFF.

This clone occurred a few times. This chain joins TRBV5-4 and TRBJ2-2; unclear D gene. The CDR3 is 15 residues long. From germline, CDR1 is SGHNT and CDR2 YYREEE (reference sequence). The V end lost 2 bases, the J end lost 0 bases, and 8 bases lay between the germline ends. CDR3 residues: CASSFGVSNTGELFF. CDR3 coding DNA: TGTGCCAGCAGCTTCGGAGTCTCGAACACCGGGGAGCTGTTTTTT.

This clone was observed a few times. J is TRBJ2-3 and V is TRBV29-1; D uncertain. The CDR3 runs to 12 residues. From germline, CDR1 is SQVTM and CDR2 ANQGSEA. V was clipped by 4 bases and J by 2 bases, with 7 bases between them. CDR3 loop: CSVGVATDTQYF. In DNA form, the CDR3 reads TGCAGCGTTGGGGTAGCCACAGATACGCAGTATTTT.

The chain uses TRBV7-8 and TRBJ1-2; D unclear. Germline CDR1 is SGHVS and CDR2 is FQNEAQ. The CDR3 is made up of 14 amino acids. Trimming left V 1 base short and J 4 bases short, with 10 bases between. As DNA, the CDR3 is TGTGCCAGCAGCTTAGGAAGGTCAGGCTATGGCTACACCTTC. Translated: CASSLGRSGYGYTF.

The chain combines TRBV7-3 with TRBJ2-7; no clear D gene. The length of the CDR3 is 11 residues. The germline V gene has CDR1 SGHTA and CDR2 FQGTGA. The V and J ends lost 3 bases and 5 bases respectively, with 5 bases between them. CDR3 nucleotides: TGTGCCAGCAGCTTGTTCGACGAGCAGTACTTC. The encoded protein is CASSLFDEQYF.

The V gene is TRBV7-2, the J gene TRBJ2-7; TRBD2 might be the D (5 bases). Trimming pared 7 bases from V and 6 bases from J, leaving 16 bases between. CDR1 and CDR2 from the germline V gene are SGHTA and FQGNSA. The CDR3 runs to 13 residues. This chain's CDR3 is CASTRTRNGEQYF. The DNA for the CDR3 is TGTGCCAGCACCCGCACTAGGAACGGCGAGCAGTACTTC.

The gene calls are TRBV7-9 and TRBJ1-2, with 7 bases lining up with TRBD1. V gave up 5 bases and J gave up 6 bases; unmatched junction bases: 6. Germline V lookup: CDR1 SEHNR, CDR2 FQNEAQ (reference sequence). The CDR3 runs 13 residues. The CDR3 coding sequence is TGTGCCAGCAGCCCACAGGGGATCGATGGCTACACCTTC. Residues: CASSPQGIDGYTF.

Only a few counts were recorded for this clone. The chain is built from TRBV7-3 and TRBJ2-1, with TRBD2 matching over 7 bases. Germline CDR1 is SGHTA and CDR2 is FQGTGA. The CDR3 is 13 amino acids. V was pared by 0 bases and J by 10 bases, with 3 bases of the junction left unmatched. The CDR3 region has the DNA TGTGCCAGCAGCTTAACGGGCGGGAGCGAGCAGTTCTTC. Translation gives CASSLTGGSEQFF.